Listed here is a single TCR beta chain. There is no known antigen for this receptor. It has no much larger one-base neighbor in the sample; base qualities were not kept. The data were obtained in a study of T cell repertoires in cytomegalovirus infection (dated by TCRdb to about 2019). Study-level background: Donor HLA type was relevant to the analysis, as public TCR beta signatures indicated carriage of CMV infection together with the matching HLA type. Broader findings and caveats from the paper: The ex vivo response was dominated by HLA-C-restricted CMV-specific TCR beta clonotypes, which also provided the single most frequent clonotype in two of eight donors. In both this cohort and an independent roughly 330-donor cohort, the cumulative frequency of public TCR beta family members distinguished carriers of CMV infection plus the relevant HLA type.

Taken from cysteine to phenylalanine, the CDR3 has 14 residues. Solely the CDR3 DNA is kept, with 42 bases framed from the first base. At the junction V is shortened by 4 bases and J by 3 bases, with 9 bases in between. Based on the germline V gene, the CDR1 and CDR2 sequences are MGHRA and YSYEKL. The listed sequencing device is Illumina HiSeq 1500. TCRdb applied fastp at Q25 and MiXCR to the public reads, then kept only in-frame beta chains. Identical CDR3 proteins give one entry, which carries the most common genes and DNA. A total of around 100,000 distinct CDR3 sequences appear in this sample, about a tenth of them only once. The ten largest clones represent roughly 31% of the sample.

Source material: PBMCs, sequenced either directly or after in vitro stimulation (not recorded which). The rearranged segments are TRBV4-1 and TRBJ2-2; the D segment cannot be called with confidence. The receptor comes from a human donor in good health (CMV status not recorded). Some clones in this sample may be carry-over from other donors' samples. The CDR3 is CASSPGRYTGELFF. In nucleotides, the sequence is TGCGCCAGCAGCCCTGGCCGATACACCGGGGAGCTGTTTTTT.